The 29 T cell receptor beta chains below come from one sample, sequenced in a study of blood T cell repertoires in COVID-19. Method: immunoSEQ multiplex PCR; TCRdb's copy keeps in-frame clones and lacks some. The sample has fewer than 350,000 clones, roughly 90% seen once. Sequenced: peripheral blood. The receptors here all came from a woman in her 30s with COVID-19, enrolled during active disease.

Details on this clone: One end of the junction varies from germline; a read error may be responsible. The J gene is TRBJ2-1, the V gene TRBV28; TRBD1 agrees at 9 bases. This CDR3 region has 16 residues. Germline lookup yields CDR1 MDHEN and CDR2 SYDVKM. The CDR3 sequence: CASSLLPGQGYNEQFF. The CDR3 DNA reads as TGTGCCAGCAGCTTATTGCCGGGACAGGGATACAATGAGCAGTTCTTC.

V gene TRBV19 combines with J gene TRBJ2-7, with 9 bases aligning to TRBD1. The J segment lost 6 bases and the V segment lost 5 bases, leaving 8 bases of the junction unmatched. There are 14 residues in the CDR3. Germline lookup yields CDR1 LNHDA and CDR2 SQIVND (reference sequence). CDR3 protein: CASSPRDRVGEQYF. The CDR3 bases are TGTGCCAGTAGTCCACGGGACAGGGTAGGCGAGCAGTACTTC.

This clone was seen only a few times. This chain connects TRBV9 to TRBJ1-6; D unclear. The CDR3 has 15 amino acids. Germline V lookup: CDR1 SGDLS, CDR2 YYNGEE. The V gene lost 4 bases and the J gene lost 0 bases, with 8 bases spanning the gap. The CDR3, as DNA: TGTGCCAGCAGCCCCCCCGGCTCCTATAATTCACCCCTCCACTTT. Its translation is CASSPPGSYNSPLHF.

This chain joins TRBV6-5 and TRBJ2-2; D remains ambiguous. The V and J ends lost 3 bases and 1 base respectively, with 12 bases between them. The CDR3 extends over 16 amino acids. CDR1 is MNHEY and CDR2 is SVGAGI in the germline V gene. CDR3 coding DNA: TGTGCCAGCAGTTATAGTTTGAGCATGAACACCGGGGAGCTGTTTTTT. This codes for CASSYSLSMNTGELFF.

V usage is TRBV9 and J usage is TRBJ1-1; no clear D. Germline loops: CDR1 SGDLS, CDR2 YYNGEE. With 4 bases removed from V and 8 bases from J, the gap between germline ends came to 12 bases. The CDR3 is 12 residues long. The CDR3 is CASSPRPGEAFF. In nucleotides, the CDR3 is TGTGCCAGCAGCCCTCGGCCGGGGGAAGCTTTCTTT.

The rearrangement links TRBV7-2 to TRBJ1-3; D is possibly TRBD1 (6 bases). In germline, CDR1 is SGHTA, CDR2 FQGNSA. The CDR3 has 18 amino acids. V was cut by 2 bases and J by 3 bases, with 20 bases left in between. CDR3 nucleotide sequence: TGTGCCAGCAGCTTAACGATTCGGGGGGCGTATAGTGGAAACACCATATATTTT. It specifies CASSLTIRGAYSGNTIYF.

The chain carries TRBV7-3 and TRBJ1-1, with D unresolved. Germline-derived CDR1 and CDR2 are SGHTA and FQGTGA. The CDR3 consists of 14 residues. V was shortened by 4 bases and J by 1 base, with 10 bases between the two germline ends. The CDR3 reads CASSSGLANTEAFF. DNA for the CDR3: TGTGCCAGCAGCTCGGGTTTGGCGAACACTGAAGCTTTCTTT.

V usage is TRBV7-3 and J usage is TRBJ2-6, with 7 bases aligning to TRBD1. Germline CDR1 is SGHTA and CDR2 is FQGTGA. CDR3 length equals 16 residues. Trimming cost V 3 bases and J 4 bases; bases outside gene matches: 6. Here the CDR3 DNA reads TGTGCCAGCAGCTTCGAAACAGGGGCCGGGGCCAACGTCCTGACTTTC. Amino acids: CASSFETGAGANVLTF. Together with reference TRBV7-3 and TRBJ2-6, the CDR3 gives the full variable domain: GAGVSQTPSNKVTEKGKYVELRCDPISGHTALYWYRQSLGQGPEFLIYFQGTGAADDSGLPNDRFFAVRPEGSVSTLKIQRTERGDSAVYLCASSFETGAGANVLTFGAGSRLTVL.

The gene calls are TRBV6-5 and TRBJ1-2; 7 positions agree with TRBD1. J lost 6 bases, V lost 6 bases, and 4 bases had no gene match. CDR1 and CDR2 from the germline V gene are MNHEY and SVGAGI. The CDR3 is 12 residues long. This CDR3 is CASRTGLHGYTF. CDR3 nucleotides: TGTGCCAGCAGGACAGGGTTGCATGGCTACACCTTC.

CDR3 loop: CASSKAIGREGRTGELFF. The CDR3 DNA follows: TGTGCCAGCAGCAAAGCTATCGGGCGGGAGGGCCGGACCGGGGAGCTGTTTTTT. The gene calls are TRBV21-1 and TRBJ2-2; TRBD2 reflects the table's D call only, with no check against the DNA. TRBV21-1 is marked as a pseudogene. The CDR3 has 18 amino acids.

This clone was observed once. V and J are TRBV5-6 and TRBJ1-1; D remains unclear. CDR3 length: 14 residues. V shed 4 bases and J shed 4 bases, with 14 bases lying between them. Germline loops: CDR1 SGHDT, CDR2 YYEEEE. The CDR3 region has the DNA TGTGCCAGCAGCCCGAGGGCGGGTTCCACTGAAGCTTTCTTT. This encodes CASSPRAGSTEAFF. The whole variable domain, filled in from reference TRBV5-6 and TRBJ1-1, reads DAGVTQSPTHLIKTRGQQVTLRCSPKSGHDTVSWYQQALGQGPQFIFQYYEEEERQRGNFPDRFSGHQFPNYSSELNVNALLLGDSALYLCASSPRAGSTEAFFGQGTRLTVV.

This clone was picked up one time. J is TRBJ1-4 and V is TRBV28; 9 bases match TRBD1. Trimming cost V 5 bases and J 7 bases; bases outside gene matches: 5. This CDR3 comprises 14 residues. Germline V gene lookup returns CDR1 MDHEN and CDR2 SYDVKM. The CDR3 nucleotides read TGTGCCAGCAGTAACAGGGGGCAAAGTGAAAAACTGTTTTTT. Its protein is CASSNRGQSEKLFF.

V is TRBV30 and J is TRBJ1-5; no firm D call. Germline CDR1 reads GTSNPN; CDR2 reads SVGIG (reference sequence). The V gene lost 2 bases and the J gene lost 5 bases, with 7 bases spanning the gap. The CDR3 spans 12 residues. The CDR3 sequence is CAWSPTDQPQHF. CDR3 sequence (DNA): TGTGCCTGGAGTCCTACGGATCAGCCCCAGCATTTT. Based on the CDR3 plus reference TRBV30 and TRBJ1-5, the full variable domain is SQTIHQWPATLVQPVGSPLSLECTVEGTSNPNLYWYRQAAGRGLQLLFYSVGIGQISSEVPQNLSASRPQDRQFILSSKKLLLSDSGFYLCAWSPTDQPQHFGDGTRLSIL.

This chain joins TRBV27 and TRBJ2-3; possibly TRBD1 for D (6 bases). Germline CDR1 and CDR2: MNHEY and SMNVEV (reference sequence). V lost 4 bases and J 4 bases, leaving 6 bases between the germline ends. This CDR3 spans 12 amino acids. The CDR3 region is CASSYRADTQYF. CDR3 in DNA: TGTGCCAGCAGTTACAGGGCAGATACGCAGTATTTT.

A few counts support this clone. The chain carries TRBV28 and TRBJ1-1, with D possibly matching TRBD1 (5 bases). From germline, CDR1 is MDHEN and CDR2 SYDVKM. Trimming cost V 7 bases and J 0 bases, with 18 bases left between them. The CDR3 covers 16 residues. The CDR3 region has the DNA TGTGCCAGCACTCCACTGGCGGGGGGAATGAACACTGAAGCTTTCTTT. Protein: CASTPLAGGMNTEAFF.

The chain has TRBV4-3 and TRBJ1-3; 11 positions match TRBD1. With 1 base clipped from V and 3 bases from J, the junction kept 2 bases outside the gene matches. This CDR3 has 16 amino acids. Germline V gene lookup returns CDR1 LGHNA and CDR2 YSLEER. In DNA, the CDR3 is TGCGCCAGCAGCCAAGGGACAGGGGGCTATGGAAACACCATATATTTT. Translation gives CASSQGTGGYGNTIYF.

This chain links TRBV29-1 with TRBJ2-5; TRBD2 matches 12 bases. From germline, CDR1 is SQVTM and CDR2 ANQGSEA. The CDR3 covers 13 residues. Trimming cost V 6 bases and J 7 bases; bases outside gene matches: 6. CDR3 protein: CSVRLAGEGTQYF. The CDR3, as DNA: TGCAGCGTACGACTAGCGGGAGAGGGGACCCAGTACTTC.

V is TRBV29-1 and J is TRBJ1-5; D might be TRBD1 (5 bases). This CDR3 comprises 13 residues. V was shortened by 6 bases and J by 0 bases, with 9 bases between the two germline ends. Germline V lookup: CDR1 SQVTM, CDR2 ANQGSEA. In DNA, the CDR3 is TGCAGCGTCGGACATTGTAGCAATCAGCCCCAGCATTTT. It is translated as CSVGHCSNQPQHF.

This chain links TRBV2 with TRBJ2-2; maybe TRBD2 (6 bases). The CDR3 loop spans 14 amino acids. Trimming removed 11 bases from V and 4 bases from J, with 17 bases in between. Per germline, CDR1 SNHLY and CDR2 FYNNEI. The CDR3 is CAVTGGTGTGELFF. The DNA for the CDR3 is TGTGCCGTAACTGGCGGGACGGGCACCGGGGAGCTGTTTTTT.

The chain joins TRBV6-2 or TRBV6-3 to TRBJ1-5; D unclear. The germline V and J ends were trimmed by 0 bases and 1 base, with 4 bases remaining between them. Germline-derived CDR1 and CDR2 are MNHEY and SVGEGT. The length of the CDR3 is 14 residues. CDR3 sequence: CASSYSRSNQPQHF. CDR3 DNA sequence: TGTGCCAGCAGTTACTCGCGCAGCAATCAGCCCCAGCATTTT.

The chain uses TRBV7-9 and TRBJ2-1; the D gene is possibly TRBD1 (5 bases). Trimming took 6 bases from V and 4 from J, leaving 19 bases between them. CDR3 length: 16 amino acids. Germline loops: CDR1 SEHNR, CDR2 FQNEAQ (reference sequence). The CDR3 sequence: CASSLTQGSYYNEQFF. The CDR3 DNA follows: TGTGCCAGCAGTCTAACTCAGGGTTCGTATTACAATGAGCAGTTCTTC.

The chain recombines TRBV2 with TRBJ2-5; 14 bases align to TRBD2. CDR1 is SNHLY, CDR2 FYNNEI, per germline. Trimming removed 0 bases from V and 4 bases from J; junction bases left unmatched: 4. The CDR3 contains 17 residues. The CDR3 nucleotides are TGTGCCAGCAGTGAAGCCCGACTAGCGGGGGGGGGAGAGACCCAGTACTTC. This codes for CASSEARLAGGGETQYF.

The chain is built from TRBV9 and TRBJ1-1; the match to TRBD1 covers 11 bases. Germline CDR1 SGDLS, CDR2 YYNGEE. Trimming removed 0 bases from V and 3 bases from J; junction bases left unmatched: 28. The CDR3 length is 24 residues. CDR3 protein: CASSVVRCPFRTGGAGWFDTEAFF. The CDR3 coding sequence is TGTGCCAGCAGCGTAGTCCGATGCCCCTTCCGGACAGGGGGCGCCGGATGGTTCGACACTGAAGCTTTCTTT.

J is TRBJ1-1 and V is TRBV6-2 or TRBV6-3; 9 positions agree with TRBD1. The CDR3 totals 13 residues. CDR1 and CDR2 from the germline V gene are MNHEY and SVGEGT. V shed 6 bases and J 6 bases; nucleotides not matched to a gene: 5. CDR3 nucleotides: TGTGCCAGCAGCCCGGACAGGGGAGCTGAAGCTTTCTTT. This sequence encodes CASSPDRGAEAFF.

Details on this clone: One junction end does not reproduce the germline sequence, and a read error may be involved. This chain joins TRBV20-1 and TRBJ2-7; D possibly corresponds to TRBD2 (6 bases). Germline lookup yields CDR1 DFQATT and CDR2 SNEGSKA (reference sequence). The CDR3 runs 10 residues. The CDR3 bases are TGCAGTGCCCGCGGGGCAGGGAAAGTTTTT. Its translation: CSARGAGKVF.

The chain couples TRBV28 to TRBJ2-5; D call uncertain. Germline CDR1 is MDHEN and CDR2 is SYDVKM. The ends were cut back, 9 bases at V and 2 bases at J, with 19 bases in the middle. The CDR3 runs 15 residues. The CDR3 bases are TGTGCCAGTCACCACCGAGGCGTTAGGCAAGAGACCCAGTACTTC. Its translation is CASHHRGVRQETQYF.

The chain couples TRBV5-1 to TRBJ2-5, with 11 bases that match TRBD1. Germline CDR1 and CDR2: SGHRS and YFSETQ. Germline trimming cut 0 bases from V and 5 bases from J; bases unmatched to any gene: 6. This CDR3 spans 16 amino acids. CDR3 residues: CASSLEGTGGGETQYF. CDR3 DNA: TGCGCCAGCAGCTTGGAAGGGACAGGGGGTGGGGAGACCCAGTACTTC.

This sequence joins TRBV6-5 and TRBJ2-3; no clear D. V was pared by 2 bases and J by 2 bases, with 8 bases between. This CDR3 comprises 14 residues. Germline V gene data show CDR1 as MNHEY and CDR2 as SVGAGI. In nucleotides, the CDR3 is TGTGCCAGCAGTTACAACAGAAACACAGATACGCAGTATTTT. Protein product: CASSYNRNTDTQYF.

The rearrangement links TRBV5-5 to TRBJ2-3; D possibly corresponds to TRBD2 (6 bases). Trimming took 3 bases from V and 11 from J, leaving 16 bases between them. The CDR3 sequence is 13 residues long. Germline V CDR1 and CDR2: SGHKS, YYEKEE (reference sequence). CDR3 in amino acids: CASSSPRRDEQYF. Here the CDR3 DNA reads TGTGCCAGCAGCTCCCCGAGGAGGGACGAGCAGTATTTT.